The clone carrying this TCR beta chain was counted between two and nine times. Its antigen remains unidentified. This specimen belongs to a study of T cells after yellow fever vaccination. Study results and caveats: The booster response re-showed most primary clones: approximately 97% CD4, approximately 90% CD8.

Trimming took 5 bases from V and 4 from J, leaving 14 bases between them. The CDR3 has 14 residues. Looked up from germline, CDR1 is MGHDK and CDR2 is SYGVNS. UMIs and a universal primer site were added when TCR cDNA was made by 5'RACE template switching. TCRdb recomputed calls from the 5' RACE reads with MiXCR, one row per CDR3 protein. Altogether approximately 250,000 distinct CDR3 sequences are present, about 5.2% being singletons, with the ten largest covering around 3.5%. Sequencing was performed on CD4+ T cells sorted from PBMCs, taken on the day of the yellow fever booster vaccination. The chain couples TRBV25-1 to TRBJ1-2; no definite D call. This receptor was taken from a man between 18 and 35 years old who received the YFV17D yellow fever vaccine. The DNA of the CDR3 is TGTGCCAGCAGTCCCTCCCTGGATTCCTATGGCTACACCTTC. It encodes CASSPSLDSYGYTF.